Listed below are T cell receptor beta chains from one sample, sequenced in a study of CD8 T cells in ankylosing spondylitis. MiXCR was run by TCRdb on the 5' RACE reads, yielding one entry per CDR3 protein. The repertoire has about 800,000 distinct CDR3 sequences, roughly 12% of them found once; the top ten carry 0.51%. The sample was blood, either unsorted or a sorted T cell fraction (not recorded which). Receptor source: a male donor with ankylosing spondylitis. Each CDR3 is given with its conserved first and last residue. The order of the fields is J gene, D gene, clone size, V gene, CDR3 DNA, CDR3 protein. The D gene is left open where the match is weak. Expanded clones are given a class, and other clones once, few, many or no size at all.

TRBJ2-3 | - | - | TRBV12-3/TRBV12-4 | TGTGCCAGCAGTTTAAAGGCGCATGTAGAAAGGTATACGCAGTATTTT | CASSLKAHVERYTQYF
TRBJ1-5 | - | many | TRBV7-2 | TGTGCCAGCAGCTTTCAGGGTCAGCCCCAGCATTTT | CASSFQGQPQHF
TRBJ2-7 | - | many | TRBV29-1 | TGCAGCGTTGCTTCGCGCCCGGGCTACGAGCAGTACTTC | CSVASRPGYEQYF
TRBJ2-1 | TRBD2 | - | TRBV20-1 | TGCAGTGCCCAGAGGGGCGGGGGATCCTACAATGAGCAGTTCTTC | CSAQRGGGSYNEQFF
TRBJ2-7 | TRBD1 | few | TRBV4-2 | TGTGCCAGCAGCCAGCGTGCGGGACAGGGGAGCTACGAGCAGTACTTC | CASSQRAGQGSYEQYF
TRBJ1-4 | - | - | TRBV4-2 | TGTGCCAGCAGCCTGAGGGGCAGCGATAGGAAAAAACTGTTTTTT | CASSLRGSDRKKLFF
TRBJ2-3 | - | - | TRBV20-1 | TGCAGTGCTCGGGACACCCGCGGGACAGATACGCAGTATTTT | CSARDTRGTDTQYF
TRBJ1-2 | - | many | TRBV12-3/TRBV12-4 | TGTGCCAGCAGTTTATCGGACTCCTCGGGCGGCTACACCTTC | CASSLSDSSGGYTF
TRBJ2-1 | - | - | TRBV5-5 | TGTGCCAGCGGGGTGACTAGATCAGCCTACAATGAGCAGTTCTTC | CASGVTRSAYNEQFF
TRBJ2-5 | TRBD1 | many | TRBV29-1 | TGCAGCGGAGCAGGGGGCGCTGAGACCCAGTACTTC | CSGAGGAETQYF
TRBJ2-5 | TRBD2 | many | TRBV5-1 | TGCGCCAGCAGCTTGTCAGCGGGGAAGGGGGAGACCCAGTACTTC | CASSLSAGKGETQYF
TRBJ2-3 | - | - | TRBV18 | TGTGCCAGCTCACCGGAAGCCGTTACAGATACGCAGTATTTT | CASSPEAVTDTQYF
TRBJ2-3 | - | - | TRBV5-1 | TGCGCCAGCAGCTTGGTTGCGGGGGCCCTCCCGGATACGCAGTATTTT | CASSLVAGALPDTQYF
TRBJ2-7 | - | few | TRBV5-5 | TGTGCCAGCAGCTTGGGTCCCGGTATCTCCTACGAGCAGTACTTC | CASSLGPGISYEQYF
TRBJ2-3 | TRBD2 | - | TRBV11-2 | TGTGCCAGCAGCTGTACCACCCCGGGACTAGCGAACACCACAGATACGCAGTATTTT | CASSCTTPGLANTTDTQYF
TRBJ1-1 | TRBD1 | few | TRBV20-1 | TGCAGTGCTAGCAGACAGGGGATGATGAACACTGAAGCTTTCTTT | CSASRQGMMNTEAFF
TRBJ2-7 | TRBD1 | - | TRBV6-1 | TGTGCCAGCAGAACCGGGACAGGGTTCCACGAGCAGTACTTC | CASRTGTGFHEQYF
TRBJ2-7 | TRBD1 | many | TRBV7-2 | TGTGCCAGCAGCGTAGGACAGGGGAACTACGAGCAGTACTTC | CASSVGQGNYEQYF
TRBJ2-3 | TRBD1 | many | TRBV12-3/TRBV12-4 | TGTGCCAGCGGGCCAGGGGGCCGAGGGACAGATACGCAGTATTTT | CASGPGGRGTDTQYF
TRBJ1-1 | - | few | TRBV10-3 | TGTGCCATCAGTGAGTCGTCCCTCAATGGGGCTTTCTTT | CAISESSLNGAFF
TRBJ2-5 | - | many | TRBV7-2 | TGTGCCAGCACCGAACAAGGGACCCAGTACTTC | CASTEQGTQYF
TRBJ2-7 | - | - | TRBV20-1 | TGCAGTGCTAGATTACCAGCGGTAAGCTCCTACGAGCAGTACTTC | CSARLPAVSSYEQYF
TRBJ2-7 | TRBD2 | - | TRBV20-1 | TGCAGTGCTCCCATAGCGGGACGACTCTCCTACGGGCAGTACTTC | CSAPIAGRLSYGQYF
TRBJ2-7 | - | - | TRBV20-1 | TGCAGTGCTAGAGGGGTGGGGCCGAACGAGCAGTACTTC | CSARGVGPNEQYF
TRBJ1-2 | TRBD1 | - | TRBV10-3 | TGTGCCATCAAGCGACAGGGGGCTGATGGCTACACCTTC | CAIKRQGADGYTF
TRBJ2-1 | - | many | TRBV24-1 | TGTGCCACCAGTGATTCCCATCCAGGGTACAATGAGCAGTTCTTC | CATSDSHPGYNEQFF
TRBJ2-5 | TRBD2 | few | TRBV20-1 | TGCAGTGCTAGTATTTTAGCGGGAGCGGGAGAGACCCAGTACTTC | CSASILAGAGETQYF
TRBJ2-1 | TRBD2 | many | TRBV12-3/TRBV12-4 | TGTGCCAGCAGTTTTTTAGCGGGAGCATACAATGAGCAGTTCTTC | CASSFLAGAYNEQFF
TRBJ2-5 | TRBD1 | - | TRBV28 | TGTGCCAGCAGTTTATTCCGGACAGGGAAAGAGACCCAGTACTTC | CASSLFRTGKETQYF
TRBJ2-1 | TRBD2 | - | TRBV7-3 | TGTGCCAGCAGCTTACTCACTAGCGGGGATCGTAATGAGCAGTTCTTC | CASSLLTSGDRNEQFF
TRBJ2-7 | TRBD2 | many | TRBV12-3/TRBV12-4 | TGTGCCAGCAGTCTAGCGGCCTCCTACGAGCAGTACTTC | CASSLAASYEQYF
TRBJ2-3 | TRBD1 | - | TRBV20-1 | TGCAGTGCTAGGAACAGGGGGCTTGCAGATACGCAGTATTTT | CSARNRGLADTQYF
TRBJ2-1 | TRBD1 | few | TRBV10-3 | TGTGCCATAGCAGGGGGCACCTACAATGAGCAGTTCTTC | CAIAGGTYNEQFF
TRBJ2-7 | - | - | TRBV6-5 | TGTGCCAGCAGTTACTCCACTGTGACGTCCTACGAGCAGTACTTC | CASSYSTVTSYEQYF
TRBJ2-1 | - | - | TRBV6-5 | TGTGCCAGCAGTTCAATTAGCTCCTACAATGAGCAGTTCTTC | CASSSISSYNEQFF
TRBJ2-1 | - | few | TRBV9 | TGTGCCAGCAGCGTAGGAGGGGTGGGTGAGCAGTTCTTC | CASSVGGVGEQFF
TRBJ2-3 | - | few | TRBV20-1 | TGCAGTGGTCAACGCAGGGTAGCAGATACGCAGTATTTT | CSGQRRVADTQYF
TRBJ2-3 | - | few | TRBV7-2 | TGTGCCAGCAGATCATCAGGATCCAATACGCAGTATTTT | CASRSSGSNTQYF
TRBJ1-4 | TRBD1 | few | TRBV5-1 | TGCGCCAGCAGCTTTGCCGACGGGGCAGGGGGACTGTTTTTT | CASSFADGAGGLFF
TRBJ2-1 | - | - | TRBV5-1 | TGCGCCAGCAGCTTACAGGGAGGCACGTCAGATGAGCAGTTCTTC | CASSLQGGTSDEQFF
TRBJ2-4 | - | few | TRBV5-6 | TGTGCCAGCAGCTTGGAGGGGACGGCCAAAAACATTCAGTACTTC | CASSLEGTAKNIQYF
TRBJ1-2 | - | - | TRBV7-2 | TGTGCCAGCAGCTTAAGGGATCCGGCATCCTATGGCTACACCTTC | CASSLRDPASYGYTF
TRBJ1-1 | - | - | TRBV6-1 | TGTGCCAGCAGTGAATCTAGGGTTGGTGTGGCTTTCTTT | CASSESRVGVAFF
TRBJ2-7 | TRBD1 | many | TRBV5-1 | TGCGCCAGCAGCCTACGGACAGGCGCCGACGAGCAGTACTTC | CASSLRTGADEQYF
TRBJ1-1 | - | few | TRBV6-6 | TGTGCCAGCACTACCGGGGTCACTGAAGCTTTCTTT | CASTTGVTEAFF